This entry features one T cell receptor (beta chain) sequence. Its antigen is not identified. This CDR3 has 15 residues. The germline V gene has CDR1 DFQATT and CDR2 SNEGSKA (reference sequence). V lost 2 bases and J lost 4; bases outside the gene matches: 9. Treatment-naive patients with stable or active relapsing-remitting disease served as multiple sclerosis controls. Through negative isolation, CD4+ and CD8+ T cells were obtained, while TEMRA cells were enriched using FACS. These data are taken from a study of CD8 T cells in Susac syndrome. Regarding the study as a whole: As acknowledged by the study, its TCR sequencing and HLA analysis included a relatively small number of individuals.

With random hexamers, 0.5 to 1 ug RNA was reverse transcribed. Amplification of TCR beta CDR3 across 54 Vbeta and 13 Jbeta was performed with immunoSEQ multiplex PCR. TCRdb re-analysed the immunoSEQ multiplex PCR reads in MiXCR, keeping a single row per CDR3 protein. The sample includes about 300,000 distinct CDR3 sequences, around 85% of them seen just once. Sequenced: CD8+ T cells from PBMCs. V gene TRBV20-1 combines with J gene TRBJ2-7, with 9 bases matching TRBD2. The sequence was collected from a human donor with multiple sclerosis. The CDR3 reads CSARSRLAAYYEQYF. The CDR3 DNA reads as TGCAGTGCTAGAAGCAGACTAGCGGCTTATTACGAGCAGTACTTC.